The present TCR beta chain was sequenced within a study of blood T cell repertoires in COVID-19. Germline lookup yields CDR1 SGHNT and CDR2 YYREEE (reference sequence). CDR3 size: 14 residues. J was trimmed by 5 bases and V by 2 bases; bases with no gene match: 3. Assay: immunoSEQ multiplex PCR; the TCRdb copy retains only in-frame clones and omits some. The data hold about 160,000 clones, with more than 60% observed a single time. J is TRBJ2-1 and V is TRBV5-4; 8 bases are a match to TRBD1. The clonotype was recovered from a man aged 65 to 79 with acute or convalescent COVID-19. The source material was peripheral blood. The DNA for the CDR3 is TGTGCCAGCAGCTTAAGACAGGGGCACAATGAGCAGTTCTTC. Translation: CASSLRQGHNEQFF. The variable domain in full, with the rest retrieved from reference TRBV5-4 and TRBJ2-1, is ETGVTQSPTHLIKTRGQQVTLRCSSQSGHNTVSWYQQALGQGPQFIFQYYREEENGRGNFPPRFSGLQFPNYSSELNVNALELDDSALYLCASSLRQGHNEQFFGPGTRLTVL.